The T cell receptor beta chain described here comes from a study of CD8 T cells in Susac syndrome. Random hexamers were used to reverse transcribe 0.5 to 1 ug of RNA. Across 54 Vbeta and 13 Jbeta, immunoSEQ multiplex PCR amplified TCR beta CDR3. Each CDR3 protein gets one entry after TCRdb re-called the immunoSEQ multiplex PCR reads with MiXCR. The table lists 250,000 to 300,000 distinct CDR3 sequences, 65% to 90% of them singletons. CDR1 and CDR2 from the germline V gene are LGHDT and YNNKEL (reference sequence). CDR3 size: 14 residues. V was clipped by 3 bases and J by 6 bases, with 14 bases between them.

The source of this sequence is a human donor with multiple sclerosis. Sequencing was performed on CD8+ T cells from PBMCs. The chain combines TRBV3-1 with TRBJ1-1; D might be TRBD1 (6 bases). CDR3 amino acids: CASSQIRTAPEAFF. The CDR3 DNA is TGTGCCAGCAGCCAGATAAGGACAGCGCCTGAAGCTTTCTTT.